These T cell receptor beta chains were read from a single sample in a study of radiotherapy plus CTLA-4 blockade in lung cancer. Measured with immunoSEQ multiplex PCR; TCRdb has only the in-frame clones, and not every one. The profile shows about 87,000 clones, around nine tenths of them singletons. Sequences were derived from peripheral blood, sampled from a patient treated with radiotherapy plus ipilimumab. Source of these receptors: a human donor with non-small cell lung cancer that progressed on radiotherapy plus ipilimumab. Each CDR3 is given with its conserved first and last residue. D genes are given only for firm matches. Clone size, where shown, is once, few, many, or a class for clones that have expanded.

j_gene: TRBJ2-2
d_gene: TRBD2
abundance: .
v_gene: TRBV30
CDR3aa: CAWSSGLAAGELFF
CDR3nt: TGTGCCTGGAGTTCAGGACTAGCGGCCGGGGAGCTGTTTTTT

j_gene: TRBJ2-2
d_gene: TRBD1
abundance: .
v_gene: TRBV10-3
CDR3aa: CAISSGQGNTGELFF
CDR3nt: TGTGCCATCAGCTCGGGACAGGGTAACACCGGGGAGCTGTTTTTT

j_gene: TRBJ1-6
d_gene: TRBD1
abundance: .
v_gene: TRBV10-2
CDR3aa: CASRGQDFSYNSPLHF
CDR3nt: TGCGCCAGCAGAGGACAGGACTTCTCCTATAATTCACCCCTCCACTTT

j_gene: TRBJ2-7
d_gene: TRBD1
abundance: .
v_gene: TRBV9
CDR3aa: CASSARQGAYEQYF
CDR3nt: TGTGCCAGCAGCGCCCGACAGGGAGCCTACGAGCAGTACTTC

j_gene: TRBJ1-6
d_gene: .
abundance: .
v_gene: TRBV4-2
CDR3aa: CASSQVSSYNSPLHF
CDR3nt: TGTGCCAGCAGCCAAGTTAGCTCCTATAATTCACCCCTCCACTTT

j_gene: TRBJ2-1
d_gene: TRBD2
abundance: .
v_gene: TRBV6-6
CDR3aa: CASSYPGGGINEQFF
CDR3nt: TGTGCCAGCAGTTACCCGGGAGGCGGTATCAATGAGCAGTTCTTC

j_gene: TRBJ2-5
d_gene: .
abundance: .
v_gene: TRBV29-1
CDR3aa: CSVKQRGAQETQYF
CDR3nt: TGCAGCGTGAAACAGCGAGGGGCCCAAGAGACCCAGTACTTC

j_gene: TRBJ2-7
d_gene: .
abundance: .
v_gene: TRBV28
CDR3aa: CASRSGTGLYEQYF
CDR3nt: TGTGCCAGCCGTAGCGGGACAGGGCTCTACGAGCAGTACTTC

j_gene: TRBJ1-5
d_gene: .
abundance: .
v_gene: TRBV28
CDR3aa: CAGRTLNQPQHF
CDR3nt: TGTGCTGGGAGGACACTCAATCAGCCCCAGCATTTT

j_gene: TRBJ1-2
d_gene: .
abundance: few
v_gene: TRBV6-4
CDR3aa: CASSRGGSYGYTF
CDR3nt: TGTGCCAGCTCCCGGGGGGGAAGCTATGGCTACACCTTC

j_gene: TRBJ2-3
d_gene: .
abundance: .
v_gene: TRBV11-2
CDR3aa: CASSPRQSVADTQYF
CDR3nt: TGTGCCAGCAGCCCACGACAGTCAGTCGCAGATACGCAGTATTTT

j_gene: TRBJ1-6
d_gene: .
abundance: once
v_gene: TRBV5-6
CDR3aa: CASSSQTQGRVFNSPLHF
CDR3nt: TGTGCCAGCAGCTCCCAAACACAGGGTAGGGTTTTCAATTCACCCCTCCACTTT

j_gene: TRBJ2-1
d_gene: TRBD2
abundance: once
v_gene: TRBV9
CDR3aa: CASSVEGTTSYNEQFF
CDR3nt: TGTGCCAGCAGCGTAGAGGGGACTACCTCCTACAATGAGCAGTTCTTC

j_gene: TRBJ2-1
d_gene: TRBD2
abundance: few
v_gene: TRBV6-1
CDR3aa: CASSDPSGRASADEQFF
CDR3nt: TGTGCCAGCAGTGACCCTAGCGGGAGGGCCTCAGCGGATGAGCAGTTCTTC

j_gene: TRBJ1-1
d_gene: .
abundance: .
v_gene: TRBV10-2
CDR3aa: CASSPQGSTEAFF
CDR3nt: TGCGCCAGCAGTCCACAGGGATCCACTGAAGCTTTCTTT

j_gene: TRBJ2-7
d_gene: TRBD2
abundance: once
v_gene: TRBV6-5
CDR3aa: CASSYKREAHEQYF
CDR3nt: TGTGCCAGCAGTTACAAGCGGGAAGCGCATGAGCAGTACTTC

j_gene: TRBJ2-5
d_gene: .
abundance: .
v_gene: TRBV18
CDR3aa: CASSPRLLSTILGETQYF
CDR3nt: TGTGCCAGCTCACCACGTCTCCTGTCTACTATCCTGGGAGAGACCCAGTACTTC

j_gene: TRBJ2-2
d_gene: TRBD2
abundance: .
v_gene: TRBV6-5
CDR3aa: CASSSGGGVPGELFF
CDR3nt: TGTGCCAGCAGTTCTGGCGGGGGTGTTCCCGGGGAGCTGTTTTTT

j_gene: TRBJ2-7
d_gene: .
abundance: .
v_gene: TRBV19
CDR3aa: CASSVGPAAYEQYF
CDR3nt: TGTGCCAGTAGTGTGGGACCGGCCGCCTACGAGCAGTACTTC

j_gene: TRBJ2-1
d_gene: TRBD2
abundance: .
v_gene: TRBV15
CDR3aa: CATSRVAGTSGPGEQFF
CDR3nt: TGTGCCACCAGCAGGGTTGCCGGGACTAGCGGTCCGGGGGAGCAGTTCTTC

j_gene: TRBJ2-5
d_gene: .
abundance: .
v_gene: TRBV7-2
CDR3aa: CASSSDLPETQYF
CDR3nt: TGTGCCAGCAGCTCCGACCTTCCAGAGACCCAGTACTTC

j_gene: TRBJ2-7
d_gene: .
abundance: .
v_gene: TRBV10-3
CDR3aa: CAIREEGGAYEQYF
CDR3nt: TGTGCCATCAGGGAGGAGGGGGGGGCCTACGAGCAGTACTTC

j_gene: TRBJ2-3
d_gene: .
abundance: .
v_gene: TRBV7-6
CDR3aa: CASSLGPPPKPTDTQYF
CDR3nt: TGTGCCAGCAGCTTAGGACCCCCCCCAAAGCCCACAGATACGCAGTATTTT

j_gene: TRBJ2-7
d_gene: .
abundance: .
v_gene: TRBV5-6
CDR3aa: CASSLVSGWGPYEQYF
CDR3nt: TGTGCCAGCAGCTTGGTTTCGGGGTGGGGTCCCTACGAGCAGTACTTC

j_gene: TRBJ2-4
d_gene: .
abundance: once
v_gene: TRBV5-1
CDR3aa: CASKEPGSKNIQYF
CDR3nt: TGCGCCAGCAAGGAACCCGGGAGTAAAAACATTCAGTACTTC

j_gene: TRBJ1-2
d_gene: TRBD1
abundance: .
v_gene: TRBV19
CDR3aa: CASSSTGGYDYGYTF
CDR3nt: TGTGCCAGTAGTTCCACAGGGGGCTATGACTATGGCTACACCTTC

j_gene: TRBJ2-7
d_gene: TRBD1
abundance: .
v_gene: TRBV5-1
CDR3aa: CASSLGLGQGTSEQYF
CDR3nt: TGCGCCAGCAGCTTGGGTCTGGGACAGGGAACCTCCGAGCAGTACTTC

j_gene: TRBJ2-3
d_gene: TRBD2
abundance: .
v_gene: TRBV6-5
CDR3aa: CASRAGGRTDTQYF
CDR3nt: TGTGCCAGCAGGGCGGGGGGCAGGACAGATACGCAGTATTTT

j_gene: TRBJ2-1
d_gene: TRBD2
abundance: .
v_gene: TRBV4-3
CDR3aa: CASSQDLGLAAGEQFF
CDR3nt: TGCGCCAGCAGCCAAGATCTGGGGCTAGCGGCGGGTGAGCAGTTCTTC

j_gene: TRBJ2-1
d_gene: TRBD2
abundance: .
v_gene: TRBV9
CDR3aa: CASSVGLAGTYNEQFF
CDR3nt: TGTGCCAGCAGCGTCGGACTAGCGGGTACCTACAATGAGCAGTTCTTC

j_gene: TRBJ1-2
d_gene: TRBD1
abundance: .
v_gene: TRBV18
CDR3aa: CASSPDRQGRMDGYTF
CDR3nt: TGTGCCAGCTCACCAGATAGACAGGGAAGAATGGATGGCTACACCTTC

j_gene: TRBJ1-5
d_gene: .
abundance: .
v_gene: TRBV7-2
CDR3aa: CASSLESAVSNQPQHF
CDR3nt: TGTGCCAGCAGCTTAGAATCGGCGGTCAGCAATCAGCCCCAGCATTTT

j_gene: TRBJ2-3
d_gene: .
abundance: .
v_gene: TRBV9
CDR3aa: CASSERDRDTQYF
CDR3nt: TGTGCCAGCAGCGAGAGGGACCGTGATACGCAGTATTTT

j_gene: TRBJ2-2
d_gene: .
abundance: .
v_gene: TRBV14
CDR3aa: CASSQVLGVAGELFF
CDR3nt: TGTGCCAGCAGCCAAGTTTTAGGGGTGGCCGGGGAGCTGTTTTTT

j_gene: TRBJ2-3
d_gene: .
abundance: .
v_gene: TRBV6-1
CDR3aa: CASSELGDTQYF
CDR3nt: TGTGCCAGCAGTGAGTTAGGGGATACGCAGTATTTT

j_gene: TRBJ2-7
d_gene: TRBD1
abundance: .
v_gene: TRBV5-4
CDR3aa: CASSLGGTGGHEQYF
CDR3nt: TGTGCCAGCAGCTTGGGGGGGACAGGGGGCCACGAGCAGTACTTC

j_gene: TRBJ2-7
d_gene: .
abundance: .
v_gene: TRBV18
CDR3aa: CASSPEVVQYF
CDR3nt: TGTGCCAGCTCACCAGAAGTTGTGCAGTACTTC

j_gene: TRBJ2-7
d_gene: TRBD1
abundance: once
v_gene: TRBV11-3
CDR3aa: CASSWGQVGSYEQYF
CDR3nt: TGTGCCAGCAGCTGGGGACAGGTCGGCTCCTACGAGCAGTACTTC

j_gene: TRBJ1-2
d_gene: TRBD1
abundance: once
v_gene: TRBV7-9
CDR3aa: CASSIGTGALNGYTF
CDR3nt: TGTGCCAGCAGCATAGGGACAGGGGCACTGAATGGCTACACCTTC

j_gene: TRBJ1-4
d_gene: .
abundance: few
v_gene: TRBV6-1
CDR3aa: CASSEDYSRAGEKLFF
CDR3nt: TGTGCCAGCAGTGAAGACTATTCACGGGCGGGGGAAAAACTGTTTTTT

j_gene: TRBJ2-7
d_gene: .
abundance: .
v_gene: TRBV2
CDR3aa: CATQAGRGSYEQYF
CDR3nt: TGTGCCACCCAGGCAGGACGAGGCTCCTACGAGCAGTACTTC

j_gene: TRBJ2-2
d_gene: TRBD1
abundance: .
v_gene: TRBV7-3
CDR3aa: CASSLNRDRKNTGELFF
CDR3nt: TGTGCCAGCAGCTTAAACCGGGACAGGAAGAACACCGGGGAGCTGTTTTTT

j_gene: TRBJ1-1
d_gene: .
abundance: once
v_gene: TRBV30
CDR3aa: CAWRPGQHEAFF
CDR3nt: TGTGCCTGGAGGCCAGGACAGCATGAAGCTTTCTTT